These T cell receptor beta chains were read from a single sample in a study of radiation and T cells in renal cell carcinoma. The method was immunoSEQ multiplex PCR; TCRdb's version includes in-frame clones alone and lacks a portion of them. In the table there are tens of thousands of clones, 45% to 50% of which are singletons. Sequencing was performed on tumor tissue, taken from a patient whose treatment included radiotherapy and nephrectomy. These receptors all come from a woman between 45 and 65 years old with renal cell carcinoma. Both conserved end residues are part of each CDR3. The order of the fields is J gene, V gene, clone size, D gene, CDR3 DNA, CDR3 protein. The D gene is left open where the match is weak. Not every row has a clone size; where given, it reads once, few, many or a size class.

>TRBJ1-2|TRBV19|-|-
TGTGCCAGTAGTAATCCGGCAGGGGTCGACTATGGCTACACCTTC
CASSNPAGVDYGYTF
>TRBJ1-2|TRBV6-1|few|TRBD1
TGTGCCAGCAGTGACCGGACAGGGTGGTACTATGGCTACACCTTC
CASSDRTGWYYGYTF
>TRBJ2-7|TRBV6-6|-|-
TGTGCCAGCAGTTATGGCGGCAGGGGCACTAGCGACGAGCAGTACTTC
CASSYGGRGTSDEQYF
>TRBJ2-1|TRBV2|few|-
TGTGCCAGCAGTGAAGGTCTAAACAATGAGCAGTTCTTC
CASSEGLNNEQFF
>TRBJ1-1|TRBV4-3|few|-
TGCGCCAGCAGCCAAGGACGCTGGGGGCGGACTGAAGCTTTCTTT
CASSQGRWGRTEAFF
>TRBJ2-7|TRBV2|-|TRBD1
TGTGCCAGCCGCGGACAGGCGTTCTCCTACGAGCAGTACTTC
CASRGQAFSYEQYF
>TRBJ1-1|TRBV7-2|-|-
TGTGCCAGCAGCTTAGTGGAGGGAGGGCGACCTGAAGCTTTCTTT
CASSLVEGGRPEAFF
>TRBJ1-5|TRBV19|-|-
TGTGCCAGTAACGTTTATAGCAATCAGCCCCAGCATTTT
CASNVYSNQPQHF
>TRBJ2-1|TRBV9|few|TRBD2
TGTGCCAGCAGCGTAGGTAGCGGGTCCTACAATGAGCAGTTCTTC
CASSVGSGSYNEQFF
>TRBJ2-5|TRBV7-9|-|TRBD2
TGTGCCAGCAGCTCAGCGGGGGGCCAAGAGACCCAGTACTTC
CASSSAGGQETQYF
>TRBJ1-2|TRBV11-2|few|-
TGTGCCAGCAGCCCGATAAGACAGATAAACTATGGCTACACCTTC
CASSPIRQINYGYTF
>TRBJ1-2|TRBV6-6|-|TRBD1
TGTGCCAGCAGTTACTCGTCGCAGGGGGCAGCATATGGCTACACCTTC
CASSYSSQGAAYGYTF
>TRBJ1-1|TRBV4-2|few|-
TGTGCCAGCAGCCAAGAGGTTGGTGCTGAAGCTTTCTTT
CASSQEVGAEAFF
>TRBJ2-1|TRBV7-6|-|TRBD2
TGTGCCAGCAGCTTAGCTTTAGCGGGGACCAACAATGAGCAGTTCTTC
CASSLALAGTNNEQFF
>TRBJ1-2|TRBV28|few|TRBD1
TGTGCCAGCAGCAAGGACAGGGGGCCAGGTGGCTACACCTTC
CASSKDRGPGGYTF
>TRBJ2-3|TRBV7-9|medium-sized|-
TGTGCCAGCAGCCCCAGGGAAACCTCTAGTGGGGATACGCAGTATTTT
CASSPRETSSGDTQYF
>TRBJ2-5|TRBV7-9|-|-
TGTGCCAGCAGCTCCCCGACAGGGAGGGAGACCCAGTACTTC
CASSSPTGRETQYF
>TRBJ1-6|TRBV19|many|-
TGTGCCAGTAGTTCGAGGACGGGCAATTCACCCCTCCACTTT
CASSSRTGNSPLHF
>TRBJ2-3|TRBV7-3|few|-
TGTGCCAGCAGCTTTCTAGCGCGGTCATCAGATACGCAGTATTTT
CASSFLARSSDTQYF
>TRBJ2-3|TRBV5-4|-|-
TGTGCCAGCAGCCCGCGAGGTGTGGATACGCAGTATTTT
CASSPRGVDTQYF
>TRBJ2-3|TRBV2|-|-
TGTGCCAGCGGCAGGGTTGCCTATACGCAGTATTTT
CASGRVAYTQYF
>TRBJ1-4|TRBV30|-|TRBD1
TGTGCCTGGAGGGCTCATACAGGGGATCTTCTAAACCCTACTAATGAAAAACTGTTTTTT
CAWRAHTGDLLNPTNEKLFF
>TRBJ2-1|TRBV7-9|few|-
-
CASSLGGTDFRAMRKQFF
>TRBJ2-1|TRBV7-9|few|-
TGTGCCAGCAGCTTCCGGGAAGGGGGGGAAAATGAGCAGTTCTTC
CASSFREGGENEQFF
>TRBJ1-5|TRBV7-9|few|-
TGTGCCAGCAGCTCCGAACGGGAGGGGAATCAGCCCCAGCATTTT
CASSSEREGNQPQHF
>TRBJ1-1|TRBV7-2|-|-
TGTGCCAGCAGCTTAGACGGGGGGAACACTGAAGCTTTCTTT
CASSLDGGNTEAFF
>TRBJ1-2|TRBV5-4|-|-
TGTGCCAGCAGAGGCTCCCTCTATGGCTACACCTTC
CASRGSLYGYTF
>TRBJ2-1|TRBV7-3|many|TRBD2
TGTGCCAGCAGCCTAGCGGGGGGCCAGGGATACAATGAGCAGTTCTTC
CASSLAGGQGYNEQFF
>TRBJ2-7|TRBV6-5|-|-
TGTGCCAGCAGTTACCGGCCGGACTACGAGCAGTACTTC
CASSYRPDYEQYF
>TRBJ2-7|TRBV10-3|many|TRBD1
TGTGCCGCGTCAGGGGGCTACGAGCAGTACTTC
CAASGGYEQYF
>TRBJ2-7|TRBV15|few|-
TGTGCCACCAGCAGAGAGAATCAGGGGACCTACGAGCAGTACTTC
CATSRENQGTYEQYF
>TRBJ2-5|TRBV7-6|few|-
TGTGCCAGCAGCTCAGGGCCAGTGTTAGGGGAGACCCAGTACTTC
CASSSGPVLGETQYF
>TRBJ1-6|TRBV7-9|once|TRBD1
TGTGCCAGCAGCTTAAGTGCAGGGGGGAATTCACCCCTCCACTTT
CASSLSAGGNSPLHF
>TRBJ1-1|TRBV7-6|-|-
TGTGCCAGCAGCTCAGGACGGACTGAAGCTTTCTTT
CASSSGRTEAFF
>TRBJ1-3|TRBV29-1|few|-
TGCAGCGTTGTTCTTTTCGGGCAGGGAAACTCTGGAAACACCATATATTTT
CSVVLFGQGNSGNTIYF
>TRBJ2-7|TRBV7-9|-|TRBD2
TGTGCCAGCAGCTTGGACGGGGGGGCGCTTGAGCAGTACTTC
CASSLDGGALEQYF
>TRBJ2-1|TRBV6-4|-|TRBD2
TGTGCCAGCAGTGACTCAAGCGGGGGGGCCAATGAGCAGTTCTTC
CASSDSSGGANEQFF